Sequencing of this TCR beta chain was carried out in a study of shared clonotypes between healthy human individuals. Each donor was a Caucasian adult residing in Nashville, Tennessee. Of note for this clone: Its antigen remains unknown.

Several immunoSEQ plates held equal portions of the genomic DNA taken from each subset. Assay: immunoSEQ multiplex PCR; the TCRdb copy retains only in-frame clones and omits some. Counted here are millions of clones, approximately 93% occurring once; the ten biggest clones make up around 0.4%. CDR1 and CDR2 (germline): MNHNS, SASEGT. This CDR3 region has 17 residues. V lost 2 bases to trimming and J lost 6 bases; unmatched junction nucleotides: 13. General observations from the study: The authors expected sequencing depth to affect clonotype sharing among donors. Investigators collected only blood, and repertoires in tissues likely differ.

The TCR originated in a man aged 18 to 30 in good health. Some clones in this sample may be carry-over from other donors' samples. The sequencing input was naive CD4+ T cells from PBMCs. Subset described: CD45RA+ positively selected. This chain joins TRBV6-1 and TRBJ2-1, with TRBD2 matching over 7 bases. The CDR3, as DNA: TGTGCCAGCAGTGAATGGTCTAGCGGAGCCCCCCTCAATGAGCAGTTCTTC. It encodes CASSEWSSGAPLNEQFF.